The sample holds many counts of the clone carrying this T cell receptor beta chain. This record belongs to a study of T cell repertoires in cytomegalovirus infection. TCRdb re-called the reads through MiXCR, storing one row per CDR3 protein. The repertoire has fewer than 250,000 distinct CDR3 sequences, 9% to 15% of them found once; the top ten carry approximately 1.8%. Per germline, CDR1 LNHDA and CDR2 SQIVND (reference sequence). The CDR3 length is 13 residues. V shed 0 bases and J shed 3 bases, with 5 bases lying between them. Input material: PBMCs. The source is a human donor in good health (CMV status not recorded). Some clones in this sample may be carry-over from other donors' samples. The rearrangement joins TRBV19 to TRBJ1-1; D not resolved. CDR3 sequence (DNA): TGTGCCAGTAGTATAGAAGGGCACACTGAAGCTTTCTTT. Translating gives CASSIEGHTEAFF.